This TCR beta chain came from a study of preoperative IRX-2 immunotherapy in early breast cancer. Profiled with immunoSEQ multiplex PCR; TCRdb holds only in-frame clones, not every one. Seen here are a few thousand clones, 76% observed once, and the top ten hold approximately 12%. Germline-derived CDR1 and CDR2 are SGHNT and YENEEA. Losses at the gene ends were 5 bases for V and 7 bases for J; bases not matched to a gene: 10. The CDR3 covers 15 residues. Treatment of the sample: preoperative locoregional IRX-2 cytokine immunotherapy. Here the sequenced sample was tumor tissue, taken after IRX-2 immunotherapy. This clonotype originated in a human donor with breast cancer. This chain connects TRBV11-3 to TRBJ1-4, with TRBD1 identical over 7 bases. The CDR3 reads CASSPPGAGGEKLFF. The CDR3 DNA is TGTGCCAGCAGCCCCCCTGGGGCAGGGGGTGAAAAACTGTTTTTT.